This T cell receptor (beta chain) originates from a study of T cell responses to AZD1222 COVID-19 vaccine. The germline V gene encodes CDR1 KGHSH and CDR2 LQKENI. The CDR3 runs to 17 residues. V was pared by 1 base and J by 2 bases, with 2 bases of the junction left unmatched. Assay used: immunoSEQ multiplex PCR; TCRdb lists only in-frame clones, some missing. The data show under 130,000 clones, 90% to 95% seen once. Sample: peripheral blood, taken on day 0 of AZD1222 vaccination. The sequence was collected from an adult in good health. This sequence joins TRBV18 and TRBJ2-2; 12 bases agree with TRBD2. The CDR3 spells CASSPRLAGDNTGELFF. The CDR3 DNA sequence: TGTGCCAGCTCACCACGACTAGCGGGAGATAACACCGGGGAGCTGTTTTTT.